The 30 T cell receptor beta chains listed next were all sequenced from one sample in a study of early T cells in non-severe SARS-CoV-2 infection. TCRdb redid the calling of the 5' RACE reads with MiXCR, one entry per CDR3 protein. The data show 40,000 to 45,000 distinct CDR3 sequences, with about 6% seen just once and less than 25% held by the top ten. Source: whole blood, taken at baseline. The source of these receptors is an adult who was a healthcare worker with PCR-confirmed SARS-CoV-2 infection or an uninfected control (not recorded which).

This clonotype occurred a few times. The chain carries TRBV7-9 and TRBJ2-7; 9 nucleotides line up with TRBD2. V shed 2 bases and J 7 bases; nucleotides not matched to a gene: 12. Germline-derived CDR1 and CDR2 are SEHNR and FQNEAQ (reference sequence). This CDR3 comprises 16 residues. The CDR3 nucleotides read TGTGCCAGCAGCTTAAGGCGGGAGGGTCCAAGCCGAGAGCAGTACTTC. This sequence encodes CASSLRREGPSREQYF. Variable domain in full (rest from reference TRBV7-9 and TRBJ2-7): DTGVSQNPRHKITKRGQNVTFRCDPISEHNRLYWYRQTLGQGPEFLTYFQNEAQLEKSRLLSDRFSAERPKGSFSTLEIQRTEQGDSAMYLCASSLRREGPSREQYFGPGTRLTVT.

There are many counts of this clonotype. The gene calls are TRBV3-1 and TRBJ1-3, with unresolved D. The CDR3 spans 14 residues. Trimming cost V 4 bases and J 0 bases, with 7 bases left between them. Germline V gene data show CDR1 as LGHDT and CDR2 as YNNKEL (reference sequence). In nucleotides, the CDR3 is TGTGCCAGCAGCCGAGGTGACTCTGGAAACACCATATATTTT. This encodes CASSRGDSGNTIYF.

The V gene is TRBV6-1, the J gene TRBJ2-7; 10 nucleotides align to TRBD1. Germline CDR1 is MNHNS and CDR2 is SASEGT. V trimming: 5 bases; J trimming: 5 bases; junction bases outside the gene matches: 9. There are 15 residues in the CDR3. The CDR3 nucleotides read TGTGCCAGCAGTTTCGCGAGGACAGGGGGGAACGAGCAGTACTTC. Translation: CASSFARTGGNEQYF.

This clonotype was picked up many times. The chain links TRBV7-6 to TRBJ2-3, with TRBD2 matching 7 bases. Trimming cost V 1 base and J 1 base; bases outside gene matches: 5. Per the germline V gene, CDR1 is SGHVS and CDR2 is FNYEAQ. The CDR3 covers 16 residues. The CDR3 here is CASSLGGRDGTDTQYF. In DNA form, the CDR3 reads TGTGCCAGCAGCTTAGGAGGGAGGGACGGCACAGATACGCAGTATTTT. The entire variable domain, with the rest obtained from reference TRBV7-6 and TRBJ2-3, is as follows: GAGVSQSPRYKVTKRGQDVALRCDPISGHVSLYWYRQALGQGPEFLTYFNYEAQQDKSGLPNDRFSAERPEGSISTLTIQRTEQRDSAMYRCASSLGGRDGTDTQYFGPGTRLTVL.

This clonotype has more than one count but fewer than ten. The V and J genes are TRBV5-1 and TRBJ2-1; D may be TRBD1 or TRBD2 (5 bases each). The germline V gene has CDR1 SGHRS and CDR2 YFSETQ. The CDR3 is made up of 13 amino acids. Trimming shortened V by 2 bases and J by 14 bases, and 17 bases separated the two germline ends. DNA of the CDR3: TGCGCCAGCAGCTTCGTCGGGGACGAGGCCAAGTTCTTC. Protein: CASSFVGDEAKFF.

In this sample, this clonotype turned up many times. The chain is built from TRBV7-9 and TRBJ2-1; 10 bases match TRBD2. The CDR3 is made up of 17 amino acids. CDR1 and CDR2 from the germline V gene are SEHNR and FQNEAQ (reference sequence). The V segment lost 1 base and the J segment 6 bases; nucleotides outside the gene matches: 9. CDR3 sequence: CASSLVTSGIRSNEQFF. CDR3 coding DNA: TGTGCCAGCAGCTTAGTTACTAGCGGGATAAGGAGCAATGAGCAGTTCTTC.

This clonotype was seen more than once but under ten times. The V and J genes are TRBV4-2 and TRBJ2-6, with a tentative D call TRBD1 (5 bases). The CDR3 loop spans 17 amino acids. Germline V lookup: CDR1 LGHNA, CDR2 YNFKEQ. V lost 0 bases and J lost 2, with 11 bases in between. CDR3 amino acids: CASSQDSPRAGANVLTF. The DNA for the CDR3 is TGTGCCAGCAGCCAAGATTCCCCCAGGGCTGGGGCCAACGTCCTGACTTTC.

This clonotype was seen more than once but under ten times. The genes are TRBV6-1 and TRBJ2-7; D ambiguous. The length of the CDR3 is 11 residues. Trimming left V 7 bases short and J 6 bases short, with 10 bases between. Germline lookup yields CDR1 MNHNS and CDR2 SASEGT. CDR3 residues: CASIGVREQYF. The CDR3 nucleotides are TGTGCCAGCATTGGTGTCCGCGAGCAGTACTTC.

This clonotype was picked up a small number of times. The V call is TRBV10-2, the J call TRBJ1-1; D is undetermined. Germline CDR1 and CDR2: WSHSY and SAAADI. The CDR3 length is 15 residues. Trimming cost V 0 bases and J 0 bases, with 8 bases left between them. CDR3 DNA: TGCGCCAGCAGTGAGTCGAGCAGCCTGAACACTGAAGCTTTCTTT. Translation gives CASSESSSLNTEAFF.

This clonotype showed up many times. V gene TRBV5-1 combines with J gene TRBJ1-1, with TRBD1 matching over 8 bases. This CDR3 region has 16 residues. The ends lost 2 bases at V and 1 base at J; junction bases unmatched: 7. Germline V gives CDR1 SGHRS, CDR2 YFSETQ. The CDR3 sequence: CASSFTTGVPNTEAFF. The CDR3 DNA is TGCGCCAGCAGCTTTACGACAGGGGTACCGAACACTGAAGCTTTCTTT.

This clonotype was detected ten times or more. V gene TRBV6-5 combines with J gene TRBJ2-1; 7 positions agree with TRBD2. Trimming cost V 5 bases and J 6 bases; bases outside gene matches: 1. This CDR3 is built from 12 residues. Per germline, CDR1 MNHEY and CDR2 SVGAGI. DNA of the CDR3: TGTGCCAGCAGTGGCGGGGGCAATGAGCAGTTCTTC. Translation gives CASSGGGNEQFF.

This clonotype was seen repeatedly, ten times or more. The chain links TRBV3-1 to TRBJ1-6, with a weak D call TRBD1 (5 bases). The CDR3 is 14 amino acids. The ends were cut back, 1 base at V and 10 bases at J, with 11 bases in the middle. CDR1 and CDR2 (germline): LGHDT, YNNKEL (reference sequence). The CDR3: CASSQGGAGSPLHF. The CDR3 DNA reads as TGTGCCAGCAGCCAAGGAGGGGCAGGGTCACCCCTCCACTTT.

Ten or more counts support this clonotype. The chain joins TRBV20-1 to TRBJ2-7; 11 positions agree with TRBD2. V shed 6 bases, J shed 0 bases, and the junction held 7 bases outside the gene matches. Germline-derived CDR1 and CDR2 are DFQATT and SNEGSKA (reference sequence). This CDR3 has 15 residues. The CDR3 protein is CSATGLAEFSYEQYF. The CDR3, as DNA: TGCAGTGCCACGGGACTAGCGGAATTCTCCTACGAGCAGTACTTC.

To note about this clonotype: Its ends do not fully match the called genes, so a read error is possible. V is TRBV7-7 and J is TRBJ2-5, with D maybe TRBD2 (5 bases). Germline CDR1 reads SSHAT; CDR2 reads FNYEAQ (reference sequence). This CDR3 has 13 residues. The CDR3 nucleotides read TGTGCTAGCAGCTTAGGACTGGAAGAGACCCAGTACTTC. Translation gives CASSLGLEETQYF.

The chain combines TRBV18 with TRBJ1-1; D remains ambiguous. Germline values: CDR1 KGHSH, CDR2 LQKENI. With 6 bases removed from V and 1 base from J, the gap between germline ends came to 9 bases. This CDR3 comprises 13 residues. CDR3 nucleotide sequence: TGTGCCAGCTCCCCTCTATCGAACACTGAAGCTTTCTTT. Amino acids: CASSPLSNTEAFF.

This clonotype has more than one count but fewer than ten. This sequence joins TRBV4-1 and TRBJ2-7, with no clear D. The CDR3 spans 14 residues. V gave up 6 bases and J gave up 4 bases, with 16 bases separating them. CDR1 is MGHRA, CDR2 YSYEKL, per germline. CDR3 nucleotide sequence: TGCGCCAGCAGTCTAGGCGCTTCCCCTTACGAGCAGTACTTC. Translation gives CASSLGASPYEQYF.

This clonotype was detected only a few times. V usage is TRBV11-2 and J usage is TRBJ1-1; no clear D gene. Germline CDR1 SGHAT, CDR2 FQNNGV. This CDR3 is 16 amino acids long. V lost 5 bases and J lost 4, with 20 bases in between. CDR3 coding DNA: TGTGCCAGCAGCCCCCCCGTATGGAGCGCGCCCACTGAAGCTTTCTTT. This encodes CASSPPVWSAPTEAFF.

The chain couples TRBV9 to TRBJ2-5, with D unresolved. This CDR3 region has 13 residues. V was shortened by 3 bases and J by 1 base, with 7 bases between the two germline ends. CDR1 and CDR2 from the germline V gene are SGDLS and YYNGEE. The CDR3 DNA reads TGTGCCAGCAGCGCGCACCTCCAAGAGACCCAGTACTTC. Translating it yields CASSAHLQETQYF.

This clonotype has ten or more counts. The chain carries TRBV5-6 and TRBJ2-1; TRBD1 is a possible D gene (5 bases). Germline CDR1 and CDR2: SGHDT and YYEEEE. CDR3 size: 15 residues. V dropped 2 bases and J dropped 2 bases, with 11 bases sitting between them. The CDR3 region is CASSFSPDTYNEQFF. The CDR3 DNA is TGTGCCAGCAGCTTTTCCCCGGACACCTACAATGAGCAGTTCTTC. Full variable domain (remainder filled in from reference TRBV5-6 and TRBJ2-1): DAGVTQSPTHLIKTRGQQVTLRCSPKSGHDTVSWYQQALGQGPQFIFQYYEEEERQRGNFPDRFSGHQFPNYSSELNVNALLLGDSALYLCASSFSPDTYNEQFFGPGTRLTVL.

In its sample, this clonotype was seen a few times. The gene calls are TRBV4-2 and TRBJ2-2, with 8 positions matching TRBD2. The junction had 5 bases not matched to a gene; V was cut back by 0 bases and J by 5 bases. Looked up from germline, CDR1 is LGHNA and CDR2 is YNFKEQ. CDR3 length: 16 residues. CDR3 nucleotides: TGTGCCAGCAGCCAAGAGTCGACTAGCGTGACCGGGGAGCTGTTTTTT. It yields the protein CASSQESTSVTGELFF.

CDR3 sequence (DNA): TGTGCCAGCAGTGAAGAGCGCACAGATACGCAGTATTTT. It is translated as CASSEERTDTQYF. The chain is built from TRBV2 and TRBJ2-3; D remains unclear. Germline V gene lookup returns CDR1 SNHLY and CDR2 FYNNEI. The CDR3 consists of 13 residues. V lost 1 base, J lost 1 base, and 3 bases lay in between.

V gene TRBV20-1 combines with J gene TRBJ2-5; D is ambiguous. The CDR3 contains 12 residues. Germline CDR1 DFQATT, CDR2 SNEGSKA (reference sequence). Trimming cost V 2 bases and J 5 bases, with 9 bases left between them. This CDR3 is CSARTMGETQYF. DNA of the CDR3: TGCAGTGCTAGAACAATGGGGGAGACCCAGTACTTC.

Remarks on this clonotype: A much larger clone differs by one base, so this may be a read error. The chain carries TRBV7-9 and TRBJ2-5; maybe TRBD1 (5 bases). From germline, CDR1 is SEHNR and CDR2 FQNEAQ (reference sequence). V was pared by 4 bases and J by 4 bases, with 13 bases between. CDR3 size: 14 residues. This CDR3 reads CASSSSQALETQYF. CDR3 in DNA: TGTGCCAGCAGCTCGTCACAGGCCTTAGAGACCCAGTACTTC.

The chain carries TRBV5-1 and TRBJ2-7; TRBD2 is a possible D gene (6 bases). The length of the CDR3 is 15 residues. Germline V gene sequence: CDR1 SGHRS, CDR2 YFSETQ. The germline V and J ends were trimmed by 1 base and 6 bases, with 17 bases remaining between them. Here the CDR3 reads CASSLNGRGATEQYF. The CDR3 DNA reads TGCGCCAGCAGCTTGAACGGGCGGGGCGCGACCGAGCAGTACTTC.

This clonotype appeared many times. The V call is TRBV20-1, the J call TRBJ2-7; a weak D match, TRBD1 (5 bases). CDR1 is DFQATT, CDR2 SNEGSKA, per germline (reference sequence). V gave up 6 bases and J gave up 1 base, with 13 bases separating them. The CDR3 is 13 residues long. CDR3 sequence: CSAAPAGSYEQYF. The CDR3 bases are TGCAGTGCCGCCCCCGCAGGGTCCTACGAGCAGTACTTC.

This clonotype appeared a few times. CDR3 nucleotides: TGTGCCAGCAGTCCCATCTTTCTAGCGGGAGGAGGCGATGAGCAGTTCTTC. Residues: CASSPIFLAGGGDEQFF. The rearrangement uses TRBV28 and TRBJ2-1; 11 positions match TRBD2. Germline CDR1 is MDHEN and CDR2 is SYDVKM. The CDR3 is 17 amino acids. V lost 5 bases, J lost 8 bases, and 14 bases stayed unmatched.

This clonotype was detected many times. The chain recombines TRBV30 with TRBJ1-5; 8 bases line up with TRBD1. CDR3 length equals 14 residues. The V gene end was trimmed by 3 bases and the J gene end by 7 bases; junction bases not matched to a gene: 8. Germline CDR1 and CDR2: GTSNPN and SVGIG (reference sequence). The CDR3 region has the DNA TGTGCCTGGAGGGCGGCAGGGACAGGCCAGCCCCAGCATTTT. Translated: CAWRAAGTGQPQHF. The entire variable domain, with the rest obtained from reference TRBV30 and TRBJ1-5, is as follows: SQTIHQWPATLVQPVGSPLSLECTVEGTSNPNLYWYRQAAGRGLQLLFYSVGIGQISSEVPQNLSASRPQDRQFILSSKKLLLSDSGFYLCAWRAAGTGQPQHFGDGTRLSIL.

V is TRBV28 and J is TRBJ2-5; unclear D gene. This CDR3 contains 11 residues. CDR1 and CDR2 from the germline V gene are MDHEN and SYDVKM. Trimming removed 4 bases at V and 5 bases at J, with 5 bases between. The CDR3 region has the DNA TGTGCCAGCAGTTCATACGAGACCCAGTACTTC. Its protein is CASSSYETQYF.

CDR3 sequence: CASSIRVQAGSGELFF. CDR3 bases: TGTGCCAGCAGCATTAGGGTGCAGGCAGGTTCCGGGGAGCTGTTTTTT. This chain connects TRBV7-3 to TRBJ2-2, with D unclear. CDR3 size: 16 residues. The germline CDR1 and CDR2 sequences are SGHTA and FQGTGA. With 5 bases removed from V and 6 bases from J, the gap between germline ends came to 19 bases.

This clonotype was seen many times. The chain recombines TRBV7-2 with TRBJ2-5; TRBD2 matches at 9 bases. This CDR3 region has 14 residues. Germline CDR1 is SGHTA and CDR2 is FQGNSA. Losses at the gene ends were 5 bases for V and 9 bases for J; bases not matched to a gene: 10. Here the CDR3 reads CASSPGLAPTAQYF. In DNA, the CDR3 is TGTGCCAGCAGCCCCGGACTAGCGCCCACGGCCCAGTACTTC.